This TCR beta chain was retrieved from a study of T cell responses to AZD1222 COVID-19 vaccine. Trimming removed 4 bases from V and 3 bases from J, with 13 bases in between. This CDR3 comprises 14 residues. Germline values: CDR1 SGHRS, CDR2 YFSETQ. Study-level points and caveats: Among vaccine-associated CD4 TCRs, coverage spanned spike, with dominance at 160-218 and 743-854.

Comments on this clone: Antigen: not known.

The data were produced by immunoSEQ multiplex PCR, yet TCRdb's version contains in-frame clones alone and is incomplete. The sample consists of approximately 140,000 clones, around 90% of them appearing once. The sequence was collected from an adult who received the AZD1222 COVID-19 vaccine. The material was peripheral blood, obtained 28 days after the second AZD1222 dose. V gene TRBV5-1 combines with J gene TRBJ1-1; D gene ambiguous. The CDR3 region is CASSLPLGDTEAFF. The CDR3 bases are TGCGCCAGCAGCCTCCCGTTAGGCGACACTGAAGCTTTCTTT.